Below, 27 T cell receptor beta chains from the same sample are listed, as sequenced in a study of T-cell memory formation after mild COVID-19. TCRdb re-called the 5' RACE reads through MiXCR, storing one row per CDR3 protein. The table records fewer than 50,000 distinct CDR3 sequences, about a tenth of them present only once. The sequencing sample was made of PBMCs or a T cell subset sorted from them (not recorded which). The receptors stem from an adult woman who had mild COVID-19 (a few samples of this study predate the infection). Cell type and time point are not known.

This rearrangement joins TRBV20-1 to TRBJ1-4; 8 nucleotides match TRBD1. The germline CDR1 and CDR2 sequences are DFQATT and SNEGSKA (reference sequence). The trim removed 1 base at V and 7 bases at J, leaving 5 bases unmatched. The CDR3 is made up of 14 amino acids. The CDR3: CSARVAGTGEKLFF. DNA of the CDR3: TGCAGTGCTAGAGTCGCGGGGACAGGTGAAAAACTGTTTTTT.

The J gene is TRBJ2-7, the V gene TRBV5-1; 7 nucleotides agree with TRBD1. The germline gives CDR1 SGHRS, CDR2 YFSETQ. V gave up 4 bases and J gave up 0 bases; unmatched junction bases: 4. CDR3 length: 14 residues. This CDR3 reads CASSQQGSSYEQYF. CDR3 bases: TGCGCCAGCAGCCAACAGGGGAGCTCCTACGAGCAGTACTTC.

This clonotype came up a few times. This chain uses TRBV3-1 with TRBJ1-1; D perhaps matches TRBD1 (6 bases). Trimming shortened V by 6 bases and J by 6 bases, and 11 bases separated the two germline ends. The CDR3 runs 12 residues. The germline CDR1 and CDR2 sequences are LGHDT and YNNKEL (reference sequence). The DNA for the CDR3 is TGTGCCAGCAGGCAACAGGGTTCTGAAGCTTTCTTT. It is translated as CASRQQGSEAFF.

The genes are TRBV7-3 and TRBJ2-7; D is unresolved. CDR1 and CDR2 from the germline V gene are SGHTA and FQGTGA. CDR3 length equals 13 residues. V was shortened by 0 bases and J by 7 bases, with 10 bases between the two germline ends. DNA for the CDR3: TGTGCCAGCAGCTTAACAGGGTCTCGGGAGCAGTACTTC. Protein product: CASSLTGSREQYF.

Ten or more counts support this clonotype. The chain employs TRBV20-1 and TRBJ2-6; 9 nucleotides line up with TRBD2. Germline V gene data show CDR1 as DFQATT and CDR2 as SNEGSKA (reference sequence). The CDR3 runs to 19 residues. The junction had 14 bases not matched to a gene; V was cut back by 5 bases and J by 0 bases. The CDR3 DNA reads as TGCAGTGCTCGGAAGGCACCGGGACTAGCCAACTCTGGGGCCAACGTCCTGACTTTC. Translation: CSARKAPGLANSGANVLTF.

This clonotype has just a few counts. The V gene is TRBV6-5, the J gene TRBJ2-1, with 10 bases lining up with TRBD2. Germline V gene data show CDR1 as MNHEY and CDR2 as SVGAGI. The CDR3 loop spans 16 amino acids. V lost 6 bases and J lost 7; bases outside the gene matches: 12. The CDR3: CASSRPSGRGTNEQFF. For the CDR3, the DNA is TGTGCCAGCAGCCGGCCTAGCGGGAGAGGAACTAATGAGCAGTTCTTC.

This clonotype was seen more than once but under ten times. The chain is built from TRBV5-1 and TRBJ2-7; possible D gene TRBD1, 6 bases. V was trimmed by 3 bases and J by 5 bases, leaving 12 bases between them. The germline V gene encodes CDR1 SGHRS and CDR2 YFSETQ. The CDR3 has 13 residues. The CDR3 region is CASSSLDSDEQYF. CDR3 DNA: TGCGCCAGCAGCTCTCTGGACAGCGACGAGCAGTACTTC.

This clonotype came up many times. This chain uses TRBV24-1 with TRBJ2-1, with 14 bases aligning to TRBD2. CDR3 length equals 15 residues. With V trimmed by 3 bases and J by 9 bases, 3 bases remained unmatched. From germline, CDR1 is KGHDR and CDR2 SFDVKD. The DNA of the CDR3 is TGTGCCACCAGTGATCCGGGACTAGCGGGAGTTGAGCAGTTCTTC. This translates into CATSDPGLAGVEQFF.

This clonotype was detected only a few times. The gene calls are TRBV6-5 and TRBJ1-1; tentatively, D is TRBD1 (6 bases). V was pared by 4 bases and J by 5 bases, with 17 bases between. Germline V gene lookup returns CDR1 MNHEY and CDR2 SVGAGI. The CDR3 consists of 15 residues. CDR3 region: CASSSAGERRTEAFF. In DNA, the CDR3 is TGTGCCAGCAGTTCTGCAGGGGAGAGGAGGACTGAAGCTTTCTTT.

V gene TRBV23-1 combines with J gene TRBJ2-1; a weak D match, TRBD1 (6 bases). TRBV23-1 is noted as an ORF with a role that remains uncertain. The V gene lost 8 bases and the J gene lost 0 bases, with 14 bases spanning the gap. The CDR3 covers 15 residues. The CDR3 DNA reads TGCGCCAGCCCTCCGACAGGAGGCTCCTACAATGAGCAGTTCTTC. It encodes CASPPTGGSYNEQFF.

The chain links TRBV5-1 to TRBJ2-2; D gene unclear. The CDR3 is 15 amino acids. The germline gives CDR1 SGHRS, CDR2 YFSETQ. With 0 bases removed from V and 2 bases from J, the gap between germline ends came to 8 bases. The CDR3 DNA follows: TGCGCCAGCAGCTTGGGGCAGCTTAACACCGGGGAGCTGTTTTTT. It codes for CASSLGQLNTGELFF. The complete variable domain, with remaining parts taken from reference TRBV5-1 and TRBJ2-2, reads KAGVTQTPRYLIKTRGQQVTLSCSPISGHRSVSWYQQTPGQGLQFLFEYFSETQRNKGNFPGRFSGRQFSNSRSEMNVSTLELGDSALYLCASSLGQLNTGELFFGEGSRLTVL.

In DNA form, the CDR3 reads TGTGCCTGGAGGCCCGCAGGGGGATTCCCTGAAGCTTTCTTT. Protein sequence: CAWRPAGGFPEAFF. V gene TRBV30 combines with J gene TRBJ1-1; 7 bases line up with TRBD1. The CDR3 is 14 residues long. V lost 3 bases and J lost 6; bases outside the gene matches: 10. Germline-derived CDR1 and CDR2 are GTSNPN and SVGIG (reference sequence).

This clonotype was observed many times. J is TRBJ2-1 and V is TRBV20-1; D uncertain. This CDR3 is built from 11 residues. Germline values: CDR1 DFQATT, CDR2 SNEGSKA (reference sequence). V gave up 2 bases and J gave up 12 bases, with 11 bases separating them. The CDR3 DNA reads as TGCAGTGCTAGAACGGGCCACATGCAGTTCTTC. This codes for CSARTGHMQFF.

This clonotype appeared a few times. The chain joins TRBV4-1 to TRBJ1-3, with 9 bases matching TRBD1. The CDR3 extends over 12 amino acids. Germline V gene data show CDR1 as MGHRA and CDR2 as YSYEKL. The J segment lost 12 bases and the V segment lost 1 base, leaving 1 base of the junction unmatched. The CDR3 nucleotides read TGCGCCAGCAGCCAAGCGACAGGGGGCATATATTTT. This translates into CASSQATGGIYF.

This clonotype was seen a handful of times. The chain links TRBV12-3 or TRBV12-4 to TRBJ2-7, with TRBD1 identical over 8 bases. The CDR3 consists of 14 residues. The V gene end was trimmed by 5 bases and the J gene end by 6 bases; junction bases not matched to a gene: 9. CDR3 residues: CASSTGGGRVEQYF. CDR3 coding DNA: TGTGCCAGCAGTACAGGGGGTGGTAGAGTCGAGCAGTACTTC.

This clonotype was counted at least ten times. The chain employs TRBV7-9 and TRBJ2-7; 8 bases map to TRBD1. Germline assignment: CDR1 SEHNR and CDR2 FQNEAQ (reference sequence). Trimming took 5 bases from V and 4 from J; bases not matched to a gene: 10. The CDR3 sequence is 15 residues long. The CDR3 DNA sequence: TGTGCCAGCAGCCCTACTGACAGGGGTCCTTACGAGCAGTACTTC. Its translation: CASSPTDRGPYEQYF.

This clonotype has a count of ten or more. In DNA form, the CDR3 reads TGCAGCGTTGAAGATGTGGCAGGGTGGACTGAAGCTTTCTTT. Its protein product is CSVEDVAGWTEAFF. V usage is TRBV29-1 and J usage is TRBJ1-1, with D tentatively TRBD1 (5 bases). Trimming left V 0 bases short and J 5 bases short, with 13 bases between. Germline CDR1 SQVTM, CDR2 ANQGSEA. The CDR3 extends over 14 amino acids.

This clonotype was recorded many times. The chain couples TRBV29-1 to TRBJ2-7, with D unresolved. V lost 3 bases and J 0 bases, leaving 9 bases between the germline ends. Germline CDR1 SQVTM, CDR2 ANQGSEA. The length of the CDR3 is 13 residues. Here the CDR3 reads CSVEWGSSYEQYF. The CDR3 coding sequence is TGCAGCGTTGAGTGGGGAAGCTCCTACGAGCAGTACTTC.

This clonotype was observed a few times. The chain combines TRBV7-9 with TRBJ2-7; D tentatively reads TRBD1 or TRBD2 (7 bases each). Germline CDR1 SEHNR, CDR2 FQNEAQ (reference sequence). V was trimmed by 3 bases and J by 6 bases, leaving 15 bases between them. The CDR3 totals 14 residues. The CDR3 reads CASSFLAGGGEQYF. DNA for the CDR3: TGTGCCAGCAGCTTCCTCGCAGGGGGGGGCGAGCAGTACTTC.

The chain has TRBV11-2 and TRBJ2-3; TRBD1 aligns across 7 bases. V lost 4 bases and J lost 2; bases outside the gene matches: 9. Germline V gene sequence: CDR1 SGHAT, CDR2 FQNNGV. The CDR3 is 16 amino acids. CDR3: CASSSQRTGLTDTQYF. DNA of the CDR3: TGTGCCAGCAGCTCCCAGCGGACAGGACTCACAGATACGCAGTATTTT.

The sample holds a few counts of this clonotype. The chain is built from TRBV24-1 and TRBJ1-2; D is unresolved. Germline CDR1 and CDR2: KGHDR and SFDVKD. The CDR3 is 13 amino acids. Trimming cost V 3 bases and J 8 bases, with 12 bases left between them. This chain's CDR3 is CATSDGRNRGYTF. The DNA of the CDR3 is TGTGCCACCAGTGATGGCCGAAACCGGGGCTACACCTTC.

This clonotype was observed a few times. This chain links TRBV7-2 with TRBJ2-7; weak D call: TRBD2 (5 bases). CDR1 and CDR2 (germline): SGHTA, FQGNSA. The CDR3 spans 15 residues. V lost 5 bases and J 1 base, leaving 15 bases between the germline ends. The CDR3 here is CASSLEPGISYEQYF. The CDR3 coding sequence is TGTGCCAGCAGCCTAGAACCCGGGATATCCTACGAGCAGTACTTC.

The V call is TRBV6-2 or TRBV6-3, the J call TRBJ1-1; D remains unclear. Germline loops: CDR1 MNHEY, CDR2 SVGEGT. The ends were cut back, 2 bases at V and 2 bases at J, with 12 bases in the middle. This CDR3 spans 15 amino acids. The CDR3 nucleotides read TGTGCCAGCAGTTACCGGTGGCAGGCAAACACTGAAGCTTTCTTT. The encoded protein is CASSYRWQANTEAFF.

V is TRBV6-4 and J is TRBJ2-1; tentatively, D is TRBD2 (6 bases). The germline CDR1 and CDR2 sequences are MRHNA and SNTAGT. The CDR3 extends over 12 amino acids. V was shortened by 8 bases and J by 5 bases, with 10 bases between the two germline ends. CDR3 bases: TGTGCCAGCGGGGACTCGCACAATGAGCAGTTCTTC. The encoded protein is CASGDSHNEQFF.

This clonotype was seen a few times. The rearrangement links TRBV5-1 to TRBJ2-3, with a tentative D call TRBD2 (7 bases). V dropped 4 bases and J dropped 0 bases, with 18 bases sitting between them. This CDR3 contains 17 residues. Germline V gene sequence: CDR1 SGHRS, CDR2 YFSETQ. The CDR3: CASSPSRGGVSTDTQYF. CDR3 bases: TGCGCCAGCAGCCCCTCGAGGGGGGGGGTTAGCACAGATACGCAGTATTTT.

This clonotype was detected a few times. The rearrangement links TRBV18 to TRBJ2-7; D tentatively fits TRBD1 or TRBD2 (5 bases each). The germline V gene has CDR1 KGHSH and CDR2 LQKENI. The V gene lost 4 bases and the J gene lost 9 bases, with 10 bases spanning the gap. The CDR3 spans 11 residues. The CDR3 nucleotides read TGTGCCAGCTCACAAGGGGACGGGCAGTACTTC. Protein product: CASSQGDGQYF.

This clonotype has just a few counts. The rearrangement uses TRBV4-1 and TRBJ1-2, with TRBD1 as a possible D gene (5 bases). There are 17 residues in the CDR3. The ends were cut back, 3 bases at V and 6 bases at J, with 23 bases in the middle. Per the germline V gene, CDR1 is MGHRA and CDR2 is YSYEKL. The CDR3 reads CASSQRIIRTQGDGYTF. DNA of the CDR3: TGCGCCAGCAGCCAGAGAATAATTCGCACTCAGGGAGATGGCTACACCTTC.